A selection of T cell receptor beta chains follows, all from one sample in a study of metastatic and nonmetastatic thyroid tumors. TCRdb re-clonotyped the PCR reads via MiXCR. The data show over 20,000 clones, approximately 31% seen once. The sample comprised blood. These receptors came from a female donor with papillary thyroid cancer or a benign thyroid nodule (not recorded which). Some clones in this sample may be carry-over from other donors' samples. CDR3s include the opening cysteine and the closing phenylalanine or tryptophan. Clone size is not always given. Where it is, it says once, few, many or a class for expanded clones.

clone size | J gene | V gene | CDR3 protein
many | TRBJ2-5 | TRBV2 | CASSEAVQETQYF
few | TRBJ2-1 | TRBV24-1 | CATSDFPGVGHNEQFF
medium-sized | TRBJ1-1 | TRBV6-6 | CASSYRLTRNTEAFF
NA | TRBJ2-7 | TRBV19 | CASTRTSGAYEQYF
NA | TRBJ2-1 | TRBV2 | CASTLAENIGDEQFF
medium-sized | TRBJ2-7 | TRBV6-2/TRBV6-3 | CASSPRDAFSYEQYF
many | TRBJ2-7 | TRBV28 | CASSSRLEQYF
many | TRBJ2-7 | TRBV11-2 | CASGRGGQGAYEQYF
medium-sized | TRBJ2-7 | TRBV12-3/TRBV12-4 | CASSFVASGMYEQYF
many | TRBJ1-1 | TRBV7-8 | CASSYGQGGLNTEAFF
NA | TRBJ2-2 | TRBV5-1 | CASSLNTGELFF
NA | TRBJ2-1 | TRBV28 | CASTSGWVTNEQFF
few | TRBJ2-6 | TRBV6-1 | CASRNGRGEPSGANVLTF
NA | TRBJ2-1 | TRBV20-1 | CSARDGRASLNEQFF
NA | TRBJ2-7 | TRBV7-2 | CASSLVAGIGYEQYF
many | TRBJ2-3 | TRBV2 | CASSLMSTDTQYF
NA | TRBJ2-5 | TRBV3-1 | CASSQAYSQETQYF
NA | TRBJ2-7 | TRBV20-1 | CSARERGPFDEQYF
NA | TRBJ2-7 | TRBV30 | CAWSVRASGGALNEQYF
many | TRBJ2-1 | TRBV30 | CAWSPNRGLYNEQFF
NA | TRBJ1-2 | TRBV28 | CASSTTGEWRYGYTF
NA | TRBJ1-2 | TRBV7-2 | CASSLARQVGYTF
few | TRBJ2-7 | TRBV6-2/TRBV6-3 | CASSRPVSYEQYF
many | TRBJ1-5 | TRBV29-1 | CSVRTGFDQPQHF
many | TRBJ2-3 | TRBV20-1 | CSARGRGGAYVDTQYF
many | TRBJ2-5 | TRBV9 | CASGGETQYF
medium-sized | TRBJ1-1 | TRBV4-1 | CASSPQGFGAEAFF
NA | TRBJ2-5 | TRBV2 | CAISETGQHETQYF
many | TRBJ2-3 | TRBV5-1 | CASSKDRGRDTQYF
NA | TRBJ1-5 | TRBV30 | CAWRMTGSNQPQHF
many | TRBJ2-1 | TRBV14 | CASSIAGGRYNEQFF
many | TRBJ2-1 | TRBV7-9 | CASSLFGGGNNEQFF
medium-sized | TRBJ2-7 | TRBV20-1 | CSARDGTSGFSYEQYF
few | TRBJ2-1 | TRBV9 | CASSSRTSTIHNEQFF
many | TRBJ2-3 | TRBV18 | CASSPTRGGADTQYF
medium-sized | TRBJ1-4 | TRBV30 | CAWDRDRGEKLFF
many | TRBJ2-3 | TRBV5-1 | CASSLASDTQYF
few | TRBJ1-2 | TRBV27 | CASSPRGGYGYTF
NA | TRBJ2-3 | TRBV20-1 | CSASGSGPRDTQYF
NA | TRBJ2-1 | TRBV18 | CASSPPELAAYNEQFF
many | TRBJ1-1 | TRBV6-2/TRBV6-3 | CASSTGNTEAFF
NA | TRBJ2-1 | TRBV9 | CASSGLAGGPSYNEQFF
NA | TRBJ2-1 | TRBV5-4 | CASSLLTDSSYNEQFF
medium-sized | TRBJ2-7 | TRBV30 | CAWSVQGATYEQYF
few | TRBJ1-6 | TRBV6-1 | CASSDRRQGSWTPLHF
NA | TRBJ2-1 | TRBV19 | CASSRSGGPYNEQFF
NA | TRBJ2-1 | TRBV7-9 | CASSLDSYNEQFF
medium-sized | TRBJ2-7 | TRBV24-1 | CATGQGPDEQYF
NA | TRBJ2-7 | TRBV6-6 | CASSYSSTASYEQYF